These 17 T cell receptor beta chains came from one sample sequenced in a study of a mutant IDH1 vaccine in newly diagnosed glioma. Time point noted: week 35, safety follow-up. It was 300 ug of mutant IDH1 20-mer peptide that made up each vaccine dose, given with topical imiquimod. These receptors have no known antigen. Only in-frame clones appear in the TCRdb table, and some are missing; sequencing was by immunoSEQ multiplex PCR. Of about 58,000 clones listed, more than 80% are singletons. This material consisted of PBMCs, taken from a glioma patient whose treatment included an IDH1 peptide vaccine. The source is a man between 35 and 55 years old with glioma.

With regard to this clone: A read error may produce the germline difference seen at one junction end. V is TRBV11-2 and J is TRBJ1-2; a possible D gene is TRBD1 (5 bases). In germline, CDR1 is SGHAT, CDR2 FQNNGV. The CDR3 runs to 13 residues. CDR3 in DNA: TGTGCCAGCAGCTTAAGGAGGGACTACGGCTACACCTTC. Its protein product is CASSLRRDYGYTF.

The chain uses TRBV4-3 and TRBJ2-7, with 9 bases matching TRBD1. The CDR3 sequence is 15 residues long. V shed 0 bases and J 3 bases; nucleotides not matched to a gene: 3. Germline V gene lookup returns CDR1 LGHNA and CDR2 YSLEER. The CDR3 coding sequence is TGCGCCAGCAGCCAAGAATGGGGACAGGGCTACGAGCAGTACTTC. Its translation: CASSQEWGQGYEQYF.

This clone showed up just a few times. This chain connects TRBV30 to TRBJ1-1; 7 positions match TRBD1. Trimming took 4 bases from V and 1 from J; bases not matched to a gene: 0. The CDR3 has 12 residues. Looked up from germline, CDR1 is GTSNPN and CDR2 is SVGIG (reference sequence). The CDR3 reads CAWTGGNTEAFF. DNA of the CDR3: TGTGCCTGGACAGGGGGGAACACTGAAGCTTTCTTT.

This chain joins TRBV2 and TRBJ1-4; 9 bases map to TRBD1. Per germline, CDR1 SNHLY and CDR2 FYNNEI. V shed 6 bases, J shed 8 bases, and the junction held 7 bases outside the gene matches. This CDR3 comprises 14 residues. CDR3 DNA sequence: TGTGCCAGCAGGGAGACAGGGGGACGGGAAAAACTGTTTTTT. It is translated as CASRETGGREKLFF.

There are a few counts of this clone. The rearrangement uses TRBV7-6 and TRBJ1-2; D gene unclear. Per the germline V gene, CDR1 is SGHVS and CDR2 is FNYEAQ. The germline V and J ends were trimmed by 5 bases and 2 bases, with 9 bases remaining between them. This CDR3 is built from 13 residues. This CDR3 reads CASSKTDNYGYTF. CDR3 in DNA: TGTGCCAGCAGCAAGACGGACAACTATGGCTACACCTTC.

A single count supports this clone. The chain joins TRBV10-2 to TRBJ2-7, with a tentative D call TRBD1 (5 bases). The germline gives CDR1 WSHSY, CDR2 SAAADI. The CDR3 spans 14 residues. V dropped 6 bases and J dropped 1 base, with 13 bases sitting between them. The CDR3 bases are TGCGCCAGCAGCTTCGGACACCTTTCCTACGAGCAGTACTTC. As protein: CASSFGHLSYEQYF.

The chain carries TRBV4-2 and TRBJ2-7; the D is unclear. With 1 base removed from V and 3 bases from J, the gap between germline ends came to 10 bases. Germline V CDR1 and CDR2: LGHNA, YNFKEQ. This CDR3 is 14 amino acids long. CDR3 nucleotides: TGTGCCAGCAGCCAAGTAACGGCAGACTACGAGCAGTACTTC. Translation: CASSQVTADYEQYF.

V gene TRBV14 combines with J gene TRBJ1-1; 12 positions match TRBD1. The J segment lost 5 bases and the V segment lost 1 base, leaving 14 bases of the junction unmatched. CDR1 is SGHDN and CDR2 is FVKESK in the germline V gene. CDR3 length: 19 amino acids. The DNA for the CDR3 is TGTGCCAGCAGCCAAGTTCAATTCCGGGACAGGGGGCGCAGGACTGAAGCTTTCTTT. Amino acids: CASSQVQFRDRGRRTEAFF.

The chain couples TRBV5-5 to TRBJ2-5; D remains ambiguous. This CDR3 is 13 amino acids long. Germline assignment: CDR1 SGHKS and CDR2 YYEKEE (reference sequence). With 0 bases removed from V and 2 bases from J, the gap between germline ends came to 5 bases. DNA of the CDR3: TGTGCCAGCAGCTTGGCCTTACAAGAGACCCAGTACTTC. Its translation is CASSLALQETQYF.

V and J are TRBV5-4 and TRBJ2-7; 12 positions agree with TRBD2. Germline-derived CDR1 and CDR2 are SGHNT and YYREEE (reference sequence). Germline trimming cut 4 bases from V and 6 bases from J; bases unmatched to any gene: 8. This CDR3 contains 15 residues. CDR3 sequence (DNA): TGTGCCAGCAGCCCAGGACTAGCGGGACCCCCCGAGCAGTACTTC. Translating it yields CASSPGLAGPPEQYF. Looking up the rest from reference TRBV5-4 and TRBJ2-7 gives the full variable domain: ETGVTQSPTHLIKTRGQQVTLRCSSQSGHNTVSWYQQALGQGPQFIFQYYREEENGRGNFPPRFSGLQFPNYSSELNVNALELDDSALYLCASSPGLAGPPEQYFGPGTRLTVT.

The chain combines TRBV7-2 with TRBJ1-2; 8 bases are a match to TRBD1. There are 16 residues in the CDR3. Germline V gene sequence: CDR1 SGHTA, CDR2 FQGNSA. Trimming took 5 bases from V and 5 from J; bases not matched to a gene: 13. Here the CDR3 reads CASSLWTGHYPYGYTF. CDR3 sequence (DNA): TGTGCCAGCAGCCTGTGGACAGGGCACTACCCGTATGGCTACACCTTC. The full variable domain, rest sourced from reference TRBV7-2 and TRBJ1-2, is GAGVSQSPSNKVTEKGKDVELRCDPISGHTALYWYRQSLGQGLEFLIYFQGNSAPDKSGLPSDRFSAERTGGSVSTLTIQRTQQEDSAVYLCASSLWTGHYPYGYTFGSGTRLTVV.

This clone was detected once. This chain uses TRBV7-2 with TRBJ1-3; D remains unclear. V shed 5 bases and J shed 0 bases, with 11 bases lying between them. This CDR3 is 15 amino acids long. Germline V gene lookup returns CDR1 SGHTA and CDR2 FQGNSA. CDR3 bases: TGTGCCAGCAGCCGGGCCCGGGCCTCTGGAAACACCATATATTTT. Protein: CASSRARASGNTIYF.

The chain carries TRBV19 and TRBJ2-1, with D possibly being TRBD1 (6 bases). With 4 bases removed from V and 6 bases from J, the gap between germline ends came to 19 bases. Germline CDR1 is LNHDA and CDR2 is SQIVND (reference sequence). The CDR3 runs to 16 residues. CDR3 nucleotide sequence: TGTGCCAGTAGTAGCCAGGACCCGATAGGGGGCAATGAGCAGTTCTTC. It codes for CASSSQDPIGGNEQFF.

CDR3 coding DNA: TGCGCCAGCAGCCAAGATCAGGAGGAGACAGGGCAATACAATGAGCAGTTCTTC. It yields the protein CASSQDQEETGQYNEQFF. This sequence joins TRBV4-1 and TRBJ2-1; TRBD1 aligns across 7 bases. V lost 0 bases, J lost 4 bases, and 12 bases stayed unmatched. The germline V gene has CDR1 MGHRA and CDR2 YSYEKL. The CDR3 consists of 18 residues.

Here the CDR3 reads CASSLRTRASSGNTIYF. CDR3 in DNA: TGTGCCAGCAGCCTACGGACGAGGGCAAGCTCTGGAAACACCATATATTTT. V usage is TRBV7-6 and J usage is TRBJ1-3; D is unresolved. The germline V gene has CDR1 SGHVS and CDR2 FNYEAQ. The V end was cut by 5 bases, the J end by 0 bases, with 17 bases between. This CDR3 has 17 amino acids. Filled out from reference TRBV7-6 and TRBJ1-3, the complete variable domain reads GAGVSQSPRYKVTKRGQDVALRCDPISGHVSLYWYRQALGQGPEFLTYFNYEAQQDKSGLPNDRFSAERPEGSISTLTIQRTEQRDSAMYRCASSLRTRASSGNTIYFGEGSWLTVV.

This clone was recorded a few times. The CDR3 does not end in the conserved phenylalanine or tryptophan, so this is likely a read error. The DNA is omitted, as the CDR3 cannot be located on it reliably, and the CDR3 follows TCRdb's listing. The rearrangement joins TRBV20-1 to TRBJ1-1. Counting both end residues, the CDR3 totals 8 amino acids. CDR1 and CDR2 from the germline V gene are DFQATT and SNEGSKA (reference sequence). CDR3 sequence reads: CSASQGVL.

The chain recombines TRBV12-2 with TRBJ1-3. TRBV12-2 is given as a pseudogene. The CDR3 covers 14 residues. CDR3 in DNA: TGTGCAAGTCGCCCTATGGACTCTGGAAACACCATATATTTT. Amino acids: CASRPMDSGNTIYF.